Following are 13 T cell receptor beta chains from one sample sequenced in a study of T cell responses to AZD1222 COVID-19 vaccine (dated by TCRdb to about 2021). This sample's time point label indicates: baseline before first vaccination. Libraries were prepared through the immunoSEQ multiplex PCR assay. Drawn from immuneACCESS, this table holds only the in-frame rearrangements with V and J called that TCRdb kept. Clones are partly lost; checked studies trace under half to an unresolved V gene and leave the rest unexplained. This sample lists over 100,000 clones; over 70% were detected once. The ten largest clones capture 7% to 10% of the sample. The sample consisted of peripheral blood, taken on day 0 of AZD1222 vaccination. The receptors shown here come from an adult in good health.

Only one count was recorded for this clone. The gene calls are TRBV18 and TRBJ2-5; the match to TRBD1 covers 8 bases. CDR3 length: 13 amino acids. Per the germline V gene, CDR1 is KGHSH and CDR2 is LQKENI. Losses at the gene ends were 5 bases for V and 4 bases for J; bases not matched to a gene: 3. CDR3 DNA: TGTGCCAGCTCATCCGGACAGGGAGAGACCCAGTACTTC. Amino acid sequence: CASSSGQGETQYF. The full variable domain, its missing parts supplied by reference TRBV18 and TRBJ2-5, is NAGVMQNPRHLVRRRGQEARLRCSPMKGHSHVYWYRQLPEEGLKFMVYLQKENIIDESGMPKERFSAEFPKEGPSILRIQQVVRGDSAAYFCASSSGQGETQYFGPGTRLLVL.

CDR3 DNA: TGTGCCAGCAGCTTGCCGGGACTAAAGGATGAGCAGTTCTTC. Protein: CASSLPGLKDEQFF. The gene calls are TRBV5-4 and TRBJ2-1; 7 positions agree with TRBD2. CDR3 length: 14 residues. Looked up from germline, CDR1 is SGHNT and CDR2 is YYREEE (reference sequence). The J segment lost 8 bases and the V segment lost 1 base, leaving 6 bases of the junction unmatched.

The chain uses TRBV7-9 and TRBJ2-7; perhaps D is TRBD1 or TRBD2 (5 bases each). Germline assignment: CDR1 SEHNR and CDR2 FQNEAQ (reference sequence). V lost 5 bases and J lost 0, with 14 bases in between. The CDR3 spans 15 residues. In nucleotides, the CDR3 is TGTGCCAGCAGCCCAAGAAGGGGACCCTCCTACGAGCAGTACTTC. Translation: CASSPRRGPSYEQYF. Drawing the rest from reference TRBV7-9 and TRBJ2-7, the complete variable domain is DTGVSQNPRHKITKRGQNVTFRCDPISEHNRLYWYRQTLGQGPEFLTYFQNEAQLEKSRLLSDRFSAERPKGSFSTLEIQRTEQGDSAMYLCASSPRRGPSYEQYFGPGTRLTVT.

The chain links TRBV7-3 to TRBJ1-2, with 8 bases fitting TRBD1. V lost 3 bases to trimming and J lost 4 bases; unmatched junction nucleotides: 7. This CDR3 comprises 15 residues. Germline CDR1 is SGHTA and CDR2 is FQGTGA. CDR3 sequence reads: CASSLEGQGGYGYTF. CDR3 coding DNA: TGTGCCAGCAGCTTGGAAGGACAGGGCGGCTATGGCTACACCTTC.

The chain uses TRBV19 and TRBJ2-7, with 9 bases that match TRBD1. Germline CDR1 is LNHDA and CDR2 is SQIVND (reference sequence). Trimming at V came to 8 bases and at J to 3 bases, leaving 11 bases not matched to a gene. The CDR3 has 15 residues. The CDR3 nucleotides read TGTGCCAGTCGCTCCTCCGGGACAGGGATCTACGAGCAGTACTTC. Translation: CASRSSGTGIYEQYF.

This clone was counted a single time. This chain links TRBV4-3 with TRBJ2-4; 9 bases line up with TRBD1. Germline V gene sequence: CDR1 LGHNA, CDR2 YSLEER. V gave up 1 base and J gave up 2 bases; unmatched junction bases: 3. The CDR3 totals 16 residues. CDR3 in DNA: TGCGCCAGCAGCCAAGTAGACAGGGGGACCAAAAACATTCAGTACTTC. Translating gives CASSQVDRGTKNIQYF.

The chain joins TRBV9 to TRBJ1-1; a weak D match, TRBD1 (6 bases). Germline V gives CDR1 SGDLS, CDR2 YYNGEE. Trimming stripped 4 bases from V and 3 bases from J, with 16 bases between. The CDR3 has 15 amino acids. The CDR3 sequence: CASSPRGARHTEAFF. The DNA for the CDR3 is TGTGCCAGCAGCCCGCGGGGGGCGCGGCACACTGAAGCTTTCTTT.

CDR3 protein: CASSFQGTPPEQYF. The CDR3 DNA reads as TGTGCCAGCAGCTTTCAGGGCACCCCTCCCGAGCAGTACTTC. The V call is TRBV7-9, the J call TRBJ2-7; possible D gene TRBD1, 5 bases. With 3 bases removed from V and 6 bases from J, the gap between germline ends came to 15 bases. The CDR3 spans 14 residues. Germline V lookup: CDR1 SEHNR, CDR2 FQNEAQ (reference sequence).

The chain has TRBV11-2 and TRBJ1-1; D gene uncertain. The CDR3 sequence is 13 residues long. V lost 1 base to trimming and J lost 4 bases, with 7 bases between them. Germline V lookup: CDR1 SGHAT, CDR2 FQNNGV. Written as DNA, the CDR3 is TGTGCCAGCAGCTTAGGACACCCCACTGAAGCTTTCTTT. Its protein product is CASSLGHPTEAFF. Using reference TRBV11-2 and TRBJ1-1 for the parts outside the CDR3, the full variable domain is EAGVAQSPRYKIIEKRQSVAFWCNPISGHATLYWYQQILGQGPKLLIQFQNNGVVDDSQLPKDRFSAERLKGVDSTLKIQPAKLEDSAVYLCASSLGHPTEAFFGQGTRLTVV.

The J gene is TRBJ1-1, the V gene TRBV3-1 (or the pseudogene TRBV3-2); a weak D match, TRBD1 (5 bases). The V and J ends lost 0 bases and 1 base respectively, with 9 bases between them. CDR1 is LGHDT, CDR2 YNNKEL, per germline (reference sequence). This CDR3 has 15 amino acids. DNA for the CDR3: TGTGCCAGCAGCCAAGAAGGGGTGCCGAACACTGAAGCTTTCTTT. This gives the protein CASSQEGVPNTEAFF.

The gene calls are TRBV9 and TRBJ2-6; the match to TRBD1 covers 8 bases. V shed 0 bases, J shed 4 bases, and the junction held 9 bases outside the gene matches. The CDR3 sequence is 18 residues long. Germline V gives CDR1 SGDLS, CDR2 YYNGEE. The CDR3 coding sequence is TGTGCCAGCAGCGTAGCTACGACAGGGGCTGCGGGGGCCAACGTCCTGACTTTC. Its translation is CASSVATTGAAGANVLTF.

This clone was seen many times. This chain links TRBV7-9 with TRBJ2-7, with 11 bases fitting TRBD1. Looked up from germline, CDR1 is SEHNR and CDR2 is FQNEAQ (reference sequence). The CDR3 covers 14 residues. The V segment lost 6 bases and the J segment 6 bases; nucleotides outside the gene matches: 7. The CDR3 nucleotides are TGTGCCAGCAGGACTGGACAGGGGGCAGGCGAGCAGTACTTC. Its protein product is CASRTGQGAGEQYF.

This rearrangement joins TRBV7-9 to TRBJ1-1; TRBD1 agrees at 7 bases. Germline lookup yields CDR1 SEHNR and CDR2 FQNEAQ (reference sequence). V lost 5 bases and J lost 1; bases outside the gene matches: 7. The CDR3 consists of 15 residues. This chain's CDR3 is CASSPPTGKNTEAFF. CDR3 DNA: TGTGCCAGCAGCCCCCCGACAGGGAAGAACACTGAAGCTTTCTTT.